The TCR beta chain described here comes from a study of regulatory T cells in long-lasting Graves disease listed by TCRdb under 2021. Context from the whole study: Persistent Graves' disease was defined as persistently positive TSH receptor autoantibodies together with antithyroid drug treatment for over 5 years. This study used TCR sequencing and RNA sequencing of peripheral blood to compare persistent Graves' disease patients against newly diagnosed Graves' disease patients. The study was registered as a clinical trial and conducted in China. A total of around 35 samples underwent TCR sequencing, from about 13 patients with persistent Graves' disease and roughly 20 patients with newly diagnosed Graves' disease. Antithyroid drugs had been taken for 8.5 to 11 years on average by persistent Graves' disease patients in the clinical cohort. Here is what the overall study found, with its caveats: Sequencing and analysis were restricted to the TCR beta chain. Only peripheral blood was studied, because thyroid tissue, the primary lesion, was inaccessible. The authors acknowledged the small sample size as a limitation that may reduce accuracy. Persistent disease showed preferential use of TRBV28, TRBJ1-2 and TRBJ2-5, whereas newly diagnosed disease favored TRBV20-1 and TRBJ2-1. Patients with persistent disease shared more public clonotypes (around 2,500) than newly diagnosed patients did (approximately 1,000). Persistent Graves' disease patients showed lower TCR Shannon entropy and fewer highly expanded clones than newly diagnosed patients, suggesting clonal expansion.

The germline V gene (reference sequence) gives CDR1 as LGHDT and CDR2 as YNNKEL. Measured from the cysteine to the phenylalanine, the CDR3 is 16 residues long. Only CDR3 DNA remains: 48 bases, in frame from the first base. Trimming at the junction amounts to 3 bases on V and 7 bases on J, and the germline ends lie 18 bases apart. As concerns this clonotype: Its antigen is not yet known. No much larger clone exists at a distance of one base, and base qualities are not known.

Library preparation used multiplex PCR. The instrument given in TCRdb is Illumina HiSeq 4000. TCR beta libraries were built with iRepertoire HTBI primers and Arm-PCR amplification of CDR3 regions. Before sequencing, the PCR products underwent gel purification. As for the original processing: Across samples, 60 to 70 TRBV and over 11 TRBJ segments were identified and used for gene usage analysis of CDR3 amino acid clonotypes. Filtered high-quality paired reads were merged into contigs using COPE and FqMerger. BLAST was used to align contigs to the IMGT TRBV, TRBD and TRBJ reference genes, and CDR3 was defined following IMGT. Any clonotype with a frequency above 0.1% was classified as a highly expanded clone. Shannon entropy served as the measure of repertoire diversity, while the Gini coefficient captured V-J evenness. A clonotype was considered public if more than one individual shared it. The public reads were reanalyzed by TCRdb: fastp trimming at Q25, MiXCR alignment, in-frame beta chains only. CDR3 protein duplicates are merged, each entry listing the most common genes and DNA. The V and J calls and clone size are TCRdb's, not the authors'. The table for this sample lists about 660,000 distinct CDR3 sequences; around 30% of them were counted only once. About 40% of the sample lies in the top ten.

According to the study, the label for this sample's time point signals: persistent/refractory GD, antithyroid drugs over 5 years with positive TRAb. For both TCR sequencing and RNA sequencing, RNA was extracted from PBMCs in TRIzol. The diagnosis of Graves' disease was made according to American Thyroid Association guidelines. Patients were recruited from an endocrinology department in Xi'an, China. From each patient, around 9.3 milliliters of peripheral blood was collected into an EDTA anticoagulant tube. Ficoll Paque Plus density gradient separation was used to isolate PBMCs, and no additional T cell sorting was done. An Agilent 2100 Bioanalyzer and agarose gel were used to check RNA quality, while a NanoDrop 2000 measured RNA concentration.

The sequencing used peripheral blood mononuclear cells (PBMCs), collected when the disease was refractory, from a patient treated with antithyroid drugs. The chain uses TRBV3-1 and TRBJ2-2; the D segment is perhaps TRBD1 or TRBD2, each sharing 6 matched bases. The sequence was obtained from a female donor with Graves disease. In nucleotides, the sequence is TGTGCCAGCAGCCAGGGGGCCGGGACTCAACTCGGGGAGCTGTTTTTT. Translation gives CASSQGAGTQLGELFF.